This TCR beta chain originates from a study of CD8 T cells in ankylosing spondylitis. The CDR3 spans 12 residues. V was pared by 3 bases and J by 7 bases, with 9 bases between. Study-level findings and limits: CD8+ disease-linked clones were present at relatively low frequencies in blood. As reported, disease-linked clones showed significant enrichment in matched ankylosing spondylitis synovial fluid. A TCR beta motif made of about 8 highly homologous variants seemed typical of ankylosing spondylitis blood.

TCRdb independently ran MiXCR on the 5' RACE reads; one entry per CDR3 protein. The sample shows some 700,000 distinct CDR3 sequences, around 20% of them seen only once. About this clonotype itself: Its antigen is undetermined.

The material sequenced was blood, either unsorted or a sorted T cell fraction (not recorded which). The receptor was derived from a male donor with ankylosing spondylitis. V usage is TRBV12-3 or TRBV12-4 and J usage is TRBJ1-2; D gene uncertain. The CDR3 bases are TGTGCCAGCAGTTTTACAGTTTTTGGCTACACCTTC. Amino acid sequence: CASSFTVFGYTF.